These T cell receptor beta chains were read from a single sample in a study of T cell responses to AZD1222 COVID-19 vaccine. The protocol was immunoSEQ multiplex PCR, while the TCRdb copy is restricted to in-frame clones and leaves out a portion. The data hold 150,000 to 200,000 clones, with 88% observed a single time. The sequencing used peripheral blood, collected on day 0 of AZD1222 vaccination. The receptor source for this set is an adult in good health. Each CDR3 is given with its conserved first and last residue. A D gene is named only where the DNA matches it firmly. Expanded clones are given a class, and other clones once, few, many or no size at all.

TRBJ1-1 | TRBV5-8 | NA | NA | TGTGCCAGCAGCTTGGTCGTCCGGGGGAGTACTGAAGCTTTCTTT | CASSLVVRGSTEAFF
TRBJ1-2 | TRBV7-3 | few | NA | TGTGCCAGCAGCTTATCGTATGACAGTAGTGGCTACACCTTC | CASSLSYDSSGYTF
TRBJ1-2 | TRBV18 | NA | TRBD1 | TGTGCCAGCTCACCGAGGACAGGGGGATTCTATGGCTACACCTTC | CASSPRTGGFYGYTF
TRBJ1-1 | TRBV5-4 | NA | NA | TGTGCCAGCAGCTTGGAGAGGGGCGGAACTGAAGCTTTCTTT | CASSLERGGTEAFF
TRBJ1-5 | TRBV6-5 | NA | NA | TGTGCCAGCAGACCCACGACAGCTAGCAATCAGCCCCAGCATTTT | CASRPTTASNQPQHF
TRBJ1-2 | TRBV5-5 | NA | NA | TGTGCCAGCAGCTTGGCCGGCAGCCCCTCGTATGGCTACACCTTC | CASSLAGSPSYGYTF
TRBJ1-6 | TRBV12-3/TRBV12-4 | NA | NA | TGTGCCAGCAGTCCAACAGGCTTACCCCTCCACTTT | CASSPTGLPLHF
TRBJ2-7 | TRBV7-6 | NA | TRBD1 | TGTGCCAGCAGCTTGGGACAGAGACCCTACGAGCAGTACTTC | CASSLGQRPYEQYF
TRBJ2-7 | TRBV6-2/TRBV6-3 | NA | NA | TGTGCCAGCAGTTACGGCAGGATATATTCCTACGAGCAGTACTTC | CASSYGRIYSYEQYF
TRBJ2-7 | TRBV28 | NA | NA | TGTGCCAGCAATCGGGGGATTGGCTACGAGCAGTACTTC | CASNRGIGYEQYF
TRBJ2-5 | TRBV11-1 | NA | TRBD2 | TGTGCCAGCACCCACCCGGGACTAGCGCCCCAGTACTTC | CASTHPGLAPQYF
TRBJ2-7 | TRBV6-5 | NA | NA | TGTGCCAGCAGTTACTCCGGTCAGGGCCTTGGGGACGAGCAGTACTTC | CASSYSGQGLGDEQYF